These 2 T cell receptor beta chains were all obtained from the same sample, sequenced in a study of blood T cells in healthy people across ages. A second PCR of about 6 to 11 cycles used a sample-barcoded 5' primer and a J-beta primer mix. TCRdb re-called the 5' RACE reads through MiXCR, storing one row per CDR3 protein. In the table there are 550,000 to 600,000 distinct CDR3 sequences, approximately 25% of which are singletons. Sequenced material: blood. The origin of the receptors is a woman aged 70 to 79 in good health.

The chain employs TRBV6-6 and TRBJ1-2, with D perhaps TRBD1 (6 bases). The germline V and J ends were trimmed by 6 bases and 3 bases, with 17 bases remaining between them. Germline values: CDR1 MNHNY, CDR2 SVGAGI (reference sequence). This CDR3 is 15 amino acids long. This CDR3 is CASSPPADSYYGYTF. In DNA form, the CDR3 reads TGTGCCAGCAGCCCTCCCGCGGACAGCTACTATGGCTACACCTTC.

The chain recombines TRBV2 with TRBJ2-5; TRBD2 agrees at 11 bases. V trimming: 4 bases; J trimming: 5 bases; junction bases outside the gene matches: 6. The CDR3 contains 15 residues. Looked up from germline, CDR1 is SNHLY and CDR2 is FYNNEI. The CDR3 loop reads CASSAETSGKETQYF. Here the CDR3 DNA reads TGTGCCAGCAGTGCTGAGACTAGCGGGAAGGAGACCCAGTACTTC.